Sequencing of this T cell receptor beta chain was carried out in a study of T cells in Graves' hyperthyroidism and ophthalmopathy. General study points: Researchers found most expanded thyroid clonotypes above 0.001 in blood as well. Ophthalmopathy could be told apart from stable hyperthyroidism with a 13 V-J model.

Uncontrolled infection, other autoimmune disease, pregnancy or lactation excluded patients. The study based diagnoses on clinical symptoms, serum thyroxine and TRAb, thyroid ultrasound and orbital computed tomography. TCR beta CDR3 region amplification was performed from RNA transcripts. The HTBI primer set served for first-round RT-PCR of the TCR CDR3. TCRdb re-called the multiplex PCR reads with MiXCR, one entry per CDR3 protein. The top ten clones hold 9.5% to 15% of a sample with approximately 690,000 distinct CDR3 sequences, more than 14% of them seen once. This CDR3 contains 15 residues. Germline V lookup: CDR1 MDHEN, CDR2 SYDVKM. The V gene lost 2 bases and the J gene lost 9 bases, with 14 bases spanning the gap. As regards this clonotype: Its antigen remains unidentified.

Sequencing input: blood. The V and J genes are TRBV28 and TRBJ1-6; D perhaps matches TRBD1 (6 bases). The receptor comes from a woman in her forties or fifties with Graves' ophthalmopathy. The CDR3 sequence is CASSLGPGTFSPLHF. The DNA of the CDR3 is TGTGCCAGCAGTTTAGGGCCAGGGACATTTTCACCCCTCCACTTT.